The entry below describes one TCR beta chain. Deletions cut 0 bases from V and 6 bases from J, with 12 bases between. The CDR3 contains 14 residues. Germline V gene sequence: CDR1 SGHKS, CDR2 YYEKEE (reference sequence). Here immunoSEQ multiplex PCR was the method, and the copy in TCRdb shows in-frame clones only, minus some. This sample has around 140,000 clones, with just under 90% found just once. This entry belongs to a study of control samples from healthy donors and cancer patients. The chain is built from TRBV5-5 and TRBJ1-2, with TRBD1 as a possible D gene (5 bases). This TCR was recovered from a man aged 50 to 60 with head and neck cancer. The sequenced material came from PBMCs. The CDR3 DNA follows: TGTGCCAGCAGCTTGGAGGGAAGGGGAGATGGCTACACCTTC. Its translation: CASSLEGRGDGYTF. Full variable domain (missing parts from reference TRBV5-5 and TRBJ1-2): DAGVTQSPTHLIKTRGQQVTLRCSPISGHKSVSWYQQVLGQGPQFIFQYYEKEERGRGNFPDRFSARQFPNYSSELNVNALLLGDSALYLCASSLEGRGDGYTFGSGTRLTVV.